What follows is one T cell receptor beta chain and its context. What it binds is not known. The data originate from a study of T-cell memory formation after mild COVID-19. Looking at the study overall: The two donors had largely donor-specific TCR clusters.

Trimming at V came to 7 bases and at J to 2 bases, leaving 9 bases not matched to a gene. The CDR3 is 15 residues long. Germline V lookup: CDR1 SQVTM, CDR2 ANQGSEA. Broader study findings: Contracting CD4+ clones sat mainly in CM and EM; CD8+ in EMRA.

Constant-segment primers served in 5'RACE that generated TCR alpha and TCR beta cDNA libraries bearing sample barcodes and UMIs. TCRdb reprocessed the 5' RACE reads with MiXCR, giving one entry per CDR3 protein. The table lists 580,000 or so distinct CDR3 sequences, approximately 15% of them singletons. The chain combines TRBV29-1 with TRBJ2-5, with 11 bases identical to TRBD2. This clonotype originated in an adult woman who had mild COVID-19 (a few samples of this study predate the infection). Cell type and time point are not known. The material sequenced was PBMCs or a T cell subset sorted from them (not recorded which). The CDR3 sequence: CSAGTSGAPQETQYF. The CDR3 DNA is TGCAGCGCCGGGACTAGCGGAGCCCCTCAAGAGACCCAGTACTTC.